These T cell receptor beta chains were read from a single sample in a study of T cell changes during pregnancy in multiple sclerosis. Method: immunoSEQ multiplex PCR; TCRdb's copy keeps in-frame clones and lacks some. The data hold around 84,000 clones, with roughly 94% observed a single time. The sequenced sample was peripheral blood, obtained in the second trimester of pregnancy. Source of these receptors: a female donor in good health, enrolled as a control in a pregnancy study. CDR3s include the opening cysteine and the closing phenylalanine or tryptophan. D genes are given only for firm matches. Only some rows state a clone size, as once, few, many or a class for expanded clones.

v_gene: TRBV20-1; d_gene: NA; j_gene: TRBJ2-3; len: 11; abundance: NA; CDR3nt: TGCAGTGCCGGGAGCACAGATACGCAGTATTTT; CDR3aa: CSAGSTDTQYF
v_gene: TRBV19; d_gene: NA; j_gene: TRBJ2-7; len: 15; abundance: NA; CDR3nt: TGTGCCAGTTCGCCGACTCCGGGGTACTCCTACGAGCAGTACTTC; CDR3aa: CASSPTPGYSYEQYF
v_gene: TRBV5-1; d_gene: NA; j_gene: TRBJ2-1; len: 13; abundance: NA; CDR3nt: TGCGCCAGCAGCTTGGACAGCTACAATGAGCAGTTCTTC; CDR3aa: CASSLDSYNEQFF
v_gene: TRBV6-5; d_gene: TRBD1; j_gene: TRBJ1-2; len: 14; abundance: NA; CDR3nt: TGTGCCAGCAGTTATAGGGACAGTGGCTATGGCTACACCTTC; CDR3aa: CASSYRDSGYGYTF
v_gene: TRBV4-1; d_gene: TRBD2; j_gene: TRBJ2-1; len: 15; abundance: NA; CDR3nt: TGCGCCAGCAGCCAGTCAAGCGGGAGAGGCAATGAGCAGTTCTTC; CDR3aa: CASSQSSGRGNEQFF
v_gene: TRBV6-5; d_gene: NA; j_gene: TRBJ1-3; len: 14; abundance: once; CDR3nt: TGTGCCAGCAAAACCGGAGACTCTGGAAACACCATATATTTT; CDR3aa: CASKTGDSGNTIYF
v_gene: TRBV15; d_gene: TRBD1; j_gene: TRBJ2-7; len: 16; abundance: NA; CDR3nt: TGTGCCACCAGCGGAGGACAGGGTGGGCCCTCCTACGAGCAGTACTTC; CDR3aa: CATSGGQGGPSYEQYF
v_gene: TRBV7-2; d_gene: TRBD2; j_gene: TRBJ2-5; len: 16; abundance: NA; CDR3nt: TGTGCCAGCAGCACCCAGGGACTAGCGGGGCAAGAGACCCAGTACTTC; CDR3aa: CASSTQGLAGQETQYF
v_gene: TRBV10-3; d_gene: NA; j_gene: TRBJ2-2; len: 12; abundance: NA; CDR3nt: TGTGCCATCAGTGACTTCACCGGGGAGCTGTTTTTT; CDR3aa: CAISDFTGELFF
v_gene: TRBV5-8; d_gene: TRBD1; j_gene: TRBJ2-1; len: 16; abundance: NA; CDR3nt: TGTGCCAGCAGTTACCAGGGGGAGAGATTTATCAATGAGCAGTTCTTC; CDR3aa: CASSYQGERFINEQFF
v_gene: TRBV7-9; d_gene: NA; j_gene: TRBJ2-1; len: 15; abundance: NA; CDR3nt: TGTGCCAGCAGCTTAGTAGCGACACTCTACAATGAGCAGTTCTTC; CDR3aa: CASSLVATLYNEQFF
v_gene: TRBV4-2; d_gene: NA; j_gene: TRBJ2-5; len: 14; abundance: NA; CDR3nt: TGTGCCAGCAGCCAAGACCCAGCGGAAGAGACCCAGTACTTC; CDR3aa: CASSQDPAEETQYF
v_gene: TRBV5-8; d_gene: NA; j_gene: TRBJ1-1; len: 12; abundance: NA; CDR3nt: TGTGCCAGCCGCCGTCGGGGCACTGAAGCTTTCTTT; CDR3aa: CASRRRGTEAFF
v_gene: TRBV4-2; d_gene: NA; j_gene: TRBJ2-2; len: 16; abundance: NA; CDR3nt: TGTGCCAGCAGCCAATTTTCCCTAACGAACACCGGGGAGCTGTTTTTT; CDR3aa: CASSQFSLTNTGELFF
v_gene: TRBV2; d_gene: NA; j_gene: TRBJ2-5; len: 13; abundance: NA; CDR3nt: TGTGCCAGCAGTGTTCTGTCCCAAGAGACCCAGTACTTC; CDR3aa: CASSVLSQETQYF
v_gene: TRBV27; d_gene: TRBD2; j_gene: TRBJ2-5; len: 17; abundance: NA; CDR3nt: TGTGCCAGCAGTCCATTCGGACTAGCGGGAGTACAAGAGACCCAGTACTTC; CDR3aa: CASSPFGLAGVQETQYF
v_gene: TRBV14; d_gene: TRBD2; j_gene: TRBJ2-5; len: 17; abundance: once; CDR3nt: TGTGCCAGCAGCCGACTAGCGGGAGGGCCTTTGGGGGAGACCCAGTACTTC; CDR3aa: CASSRLAGGPLGETQYF
v_gene: TRBV10-3; d_gene: TRBD1; j_gene: TRBJ2-5; len: 13; abundance: NA; CDR3nt: TGTGCCAGTACACAGGGGGCCCAAGAGACCCAGTACTTC; CDR3aa: CASTQGAQETQYF
v_gene: TRBV27; d_gene: TRBD1; j_gene: TRBJ1-2; len: 13; abundance: NA; CDR3nt: TGTGCCAGCAGCCCCGACAGGGGCTATGGCTACACCTTC; CDR3aa: CASSPDRGYGYTF
v_gene: TRBV28; d_gene: NA; j_gene: TRBJ2-5; len: 13; abundance: NA; CDR3nt: TGTGCCAGCAGTTTAGGGGCCCCAGAGACCCAGTACTTC; CDR3aa: CASSLGAPETQYF
v_gene: TRBV19; d_gene: NA; j_gene: TRBJ1-2; len: 13; abundance: once; CDR3nt: TGTGCCAGTATGCCCTCGGAGGGCTCTGGCTACACCTTC; CDR3aa: CASMPSEGSGYTF
v_gene: TRBV2; d_gene: NA; j_gene: TRBJ2-7; len: 13; abundance: NA; CDR3nt: TGTGCCAGCAGTGTGGGCAGGGACTACGAGCAGTACTTC; CDR3aa: CASSVGRDYEQYF
v_gene: TRBV28; d_gene: NA; j_gene: TRBJ2-1; len: 17; abundance: once; CDR3nt: TGTGCCAGCTGGGACGCGAGGGGGGGGTTCACCTACAATGAGCAGTTCTTC; CDR3aa: CASWDARGGFTYNEQFF
v_gene: TRBV5-4; d_gene: NA; j_gene: TRBJ1-1; len: 16; abundance: NA; CDR3nt: TGTGCCAGCAGCTTGGGGAGGGCGGGGTTGAACACTGAAGCTTTCTTT; CDR3aa: CASSLGRAGLNTEAFF
v_gene: TRBV5-1; d_gene: TRBD1; j_gene: TRBJ1-4; len: 15; abundance: NA; CDR3nt: TGCGCCAGCAGCTTGGGGACAGGCCTTAATGAAAAACTGTTTTTT; CDR3aa: CASSLGTGLNEKLFF
v_gene: TRBV4-1; d_gene: NA; j_gene: TRBJ2-3; len: 15; abundance: NA; CDR3nt: TGCGCCAGCAGCCTTGTAACAGGGAGCACAGATACGCAGTATTTT; CDR3aa: CASSLVTGSTDTQYF
v_gene: TRBV5-5; d_gene: TRBD1; j_gene: TRBJ1-4; len: 14; abundance: NA; CDR3nt: TGTGCCAGCGCCCAAACGACAGGGCGAGAAAAACTGTTTTTT; CDR3aa: CASAQTTGREKLFF
v_gene: TRBV19; d_gene: NA; j_gene: TRBJ2-7; len: 15; abundance: few; CDR3nt: TGTGCCAGTGAACCTACTGACTCCCGAATGGGCGAGCAGTACTTC; CDR3aa: CASEPTDSRMGEQYF
v_gene: TRBV7-2; d_gene: NA; j_gene: TRBJ2-3; len: 15; abundance: NA; CDR3nt: TGTGCCAGCAGCCAGCGATATACTAGCACAGATACGCAGTATTTT; CDR3aa: CASSQRYTSTDTQYF
v_gene: TRBV18; d_gene: NA; j_gene: TRBJ2-7; len: 13; abundance: NA; CDR3nt: TGTGCCAGCTCACCACCGGACAGCTACGAGCAGTACTTC; CDR3aa: CASSPPDSYEQYF
v_gene: TRBV6-5; d_gene: NA; j_gene: TRBJ2-2; len: 15; abundance: NA; CDR3nt: TGTGCCAGCAGTTATGTTGGCGGTAACACCGGGGAGCTGTTTTTT; CDR3aa: CASSYVGGNTGELFF
v_gene: TRBV6-1; d_gene: TRBD2; j_gene: TRBJ2-7; len: 15; abundance: NA; CDR3nt: TGTGCCAGCAGTGAAGCGACTAGCGGGAGTTACGAGCAGTACTTC; CDR3aa: CASSEATSGSYEQYF
v_gene: TRBV5-5; d_gene: TRBD1; j_gene: TRBJ2-7; len: 14; abundance: NA; CDR3nt: TGTGCCAGCAGCTTGGGGGACAGGGCTTACGAGCAGTACTTC; CDR3aa: CASSLGDRAYEQYF
v_gene: TRBV30; d_gene: TRBD1; j_gene: TRBJ1-1; len: 13; abundance: NA; CDR3nt: TGTGCCTGGAGTGTACAGGGGGACACTGAAGCTTTCTTT; CDR3aa: CAWSVQGDTEAFF
v_gene: TRBV18; d_gene: TRBD2; j_gene: TRBJ2-1; len: 16; abundance: NA; CDR3nt: TGTGCCAGCTCACCACGGAGACTAGCGGGAGGAGATGAGCAGTTCTTC; CDR3aa: CASSPRRLAGGDEQFF
v_gene: TRBV19; d_gene: TRBD1; j_gene: TRBJ2-3; len: 15; abundance: NA; CDR3nt: TGTGCCAGTAGTAGCCGGGACAGACGCACAGATACGCAGTATTTT; CDR3aa: CASSSRDRRTDTQYF
v_gene: TRBV2; d_gene: TRBD2; j_gene: TRBJ2-3; len: 16; abundance: NA; CDR3nt: TGTGCCAGCAGTGGTCAAGCGGGACGAGGCACAGATACGCAGTATTTT; CDR3aa: CASSGQAGRGTDTQYF
v_gene: TRBV7-9; d_gene: TRBD2; j_gene: TRBJ2-7; len: 15; abundance: NA; CDR3nt: TGTGCCAGCAGCTTAGTATCTGGGACTAGCGACGAGCAGTACTTC; CDR3aa: CASSLVSGTSDEQYF
v_gene: TRBV14; d_gene: TRBD2; j_gene: TRBJ2-3; len: 15; abundance: once; CDR3nt: TGTGCCAGCAGCCTTCTAGCGGGAGGTACAGATACGCAGTATTTT; CDR3aa: CASSLLAGGTDTQYF
v_gene: TRBV5-1; d_gene: TRBD1; j_gene: TRBJ1-2; len: 13; abundance: NA; CDR3nt: TGCGCCAGCAGCTTGGGACAGGGAAGCGGCTACACCTTC; CDR3aa: CASSLGQGSGYTF
v_gene: TRBV27; d_gene: TRBD1; j_gene: TRBJ1-1; len: 16; abundance: NA; CDR3nt: TGTGCCAGCAGTGCCTCCCCGGGACAGGGTTTCGCTGAAGCTTTCTTT; CDR3aa: CASSASPGQGFAEAFF
v_gene: TRBV7-9; d_gene: TRBD1; j_gene: TRBJ2-7; len: 14; abundance: NA; CDR3nt: TGTGCCAGCAGCTCCGGGACAGGGGGCTACGAGCAGTACTTC; CDR3aa: CASSSGTGGYEQYF
v_gene: TRBV4-2; d_gene: TRBD1; j_gene: TRBJ2-7; len: 16; abundance: once; CDR3nt: TGTGCCAGCAGCCAAGAGTACCCAGGGGGCTTCTACGAGCAGTACTTC; CDR3aa: CASSQEYPGGFYEQYF
v_gene: TRBV4-1; d_gene: TRBD1; j_gene: TRBJ1-1; len: 15; abundance: NA; CDR3nt: TGCGCCAGCAGCCGCGACCGGGACAGAGGTCCTGAAGCTTTCTTT; CDR3aa: CASSRDRDRGPEAFF
v_gene: TRBV6-5; d_gene: NA; j_gene: TRBJ2-7; len: 13; abundance: NA; CDR3nt: TGTGCCAGCAGTTGGGGACTTTTCTACGAGCAGTACTTC; CDR3aa: CASSWGLFYEQYF
v_gene: TRBV4-2; d_gene: NA; j_gene: TRBJ1-1; len: 15; abundance: few; CDR3nt: TGTGCCAGCAGCACCCACGGTGCAGGGAACACTGAAGCTTTCTTT; CDR3aa: CASSTHGAGNTEAFF
v_gene: TRBV4-1; d_gene: TRBD2; j_gene: TRBJ2-1; len: 15; abundance: once; CDR3nt: TGCGCCAGCAGCCCTGAGGGGACTAGTGACAATGAGCAGTTCTTC; CDR3aa: CASSPEGTSDNEQFF
v_gene: TRBV27; d_gene: NA; j_gene: TRBJ1-5; len: 14; abundance: once; CDR3nt: TGTGCCAGCAGTCCACTTTGGGGCGGTCAGCCCCAGCATTTT; CDR3aa: CASSPLWGGQPQHF
v_gene: TRBV19; d_gene: TRBD1; j_gene: TRBJ1-5; len: 16; abundance: few; CDR3nt: TGTGCCAGTAGCCCACTGGGACAGGGAGCAGATCAGCCCCAGCATTTT; CDR3aa: CASSPLGQGADQPQHF
v_gene: TRBV4-1; d_gene: TRBD1; j_gene: TRBJ1-1; len: 17; abundance: NA; CDR3nt: TGCGCCAGCAGCCCACGGACAGGGAGGGTAATGAGCACTGAAGCTTTCTTT; CDR3aa: CASSPRTGRVMSTEAFF
v_gene: TRBV25-1; d_gene: NA; j_gene: TRBJ2-5; len: 14; abundance: NA; CDR3nt: TGTGCCAGCAGTGTGGGCTCGCGTGGGGAGACCCAGTACTTC; CDR3aa: CASSVGSRGETQYF
v_gene: TRBV5-6; d_gene: NA; j_gene: TRBJ2-5; len: 15; abundance: NA; CDR3nt: TGTGCCAGCAGCTTGGGCGCGGGAAGCGGTAAGACCCAGTACTTC; CDR3aa: CASSLGAGSGKTQYF
v_gene: TRBV10-2; d_gene: TRBD1; j_gene: TRBJ2-5; len: 14; abundance: NA; CDR3nt: TGCGCCAGCAGTGAGAGCAGGGGGCGAGAGACCCAGTACTTC; CDR3aa: CASSESRGRETQYF
v_gene: TRBV5-4; d_gene: TRBD1; j_gene: TRBJ2-2; len: 11; abundance: once; CDR3nt: TGTGCCAGCAGCAGACAGGGCGTACTGTTTTTT; CDR3aa: CASSRQGVLFF
v_gene: TRBV7-2; d_gene: TRBD2; j_gene: TRBJ2-1; len: 15; abundance: NA; CDR3nt: TGTGCCAGCAGTCTTAGCGGGGGCGCCTACAATGAGCAGTTCTTC; CDR3aa: CASSLSGGAYNEQFF
v_gene: TRBV28; d_gene: NA; j_gene: TRBJ2-3; len: 13; abundance: NA; CDR3nt: TGTGCCAGCAGCCGAGGAGGCACAGATACGCAGTATTTT; CDR3aa: CASSRGGTDTQYF
v_gene: TRBV28; d_gene: NA; j_gene: TRBJ2-1; len: 13; abundance: NA; CDR3nt: TGTGCCAGCAGGGATATGAGGGTGTATGAGCAGTTCTTC; CDR3aa: CASRDMRVYEQFF
v_gene: TRBV5-1; d_gene: TRBD1; j_gene: TRBJ2-1; len: 17; abundance: NA; CDR3nt: TGCGCCAGCAGCATATATGCCGGGACAGGGGGTGGTAATGAGCAGTTCTTC; CDR3aa: CASSIYAGTGGGNEQFF
v_gene: TRBV5-1; d_gene: NA; j_gene: TRBJ1-4; len: 15; abundance: NA; CDR3nt: TGCGCCAGCAGCTTGGCTGAGACAGCTTATGAAAAACTGTTTTTT; CDR3aa: CASSLAETAYEKLFF